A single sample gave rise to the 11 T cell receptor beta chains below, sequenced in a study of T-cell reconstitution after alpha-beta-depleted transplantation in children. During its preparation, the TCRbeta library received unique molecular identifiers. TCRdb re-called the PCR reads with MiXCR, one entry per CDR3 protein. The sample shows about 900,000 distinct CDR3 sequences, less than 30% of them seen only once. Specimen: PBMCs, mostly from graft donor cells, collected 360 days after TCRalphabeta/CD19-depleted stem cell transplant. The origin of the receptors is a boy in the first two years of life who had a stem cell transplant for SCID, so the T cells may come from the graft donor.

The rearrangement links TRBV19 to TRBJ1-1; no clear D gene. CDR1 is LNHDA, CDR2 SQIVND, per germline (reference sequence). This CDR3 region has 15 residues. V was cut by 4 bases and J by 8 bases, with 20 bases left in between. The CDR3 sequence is CASSTRSAVKAEAFF. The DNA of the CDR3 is TGTGCCAGTAGTACCCGTTCGGCAGTGAAGGCGGAAGCTTTCTTT.

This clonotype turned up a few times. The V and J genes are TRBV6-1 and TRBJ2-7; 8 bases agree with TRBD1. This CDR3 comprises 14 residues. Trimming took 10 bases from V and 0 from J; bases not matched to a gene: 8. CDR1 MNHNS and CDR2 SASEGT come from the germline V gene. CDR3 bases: TGTGCCACCTCAGGGGGCAGCGGCTCCTACGAGCAGTACTTC. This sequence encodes CATSGGSGSYEQYF.

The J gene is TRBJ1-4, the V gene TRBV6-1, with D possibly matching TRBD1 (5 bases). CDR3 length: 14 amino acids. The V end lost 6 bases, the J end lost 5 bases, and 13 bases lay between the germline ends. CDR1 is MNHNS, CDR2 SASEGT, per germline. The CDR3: CASSPGWMNEKLFF. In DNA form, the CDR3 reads TGTGCCAGCAGCCCAGGGTGGATGAATGAAAAACTGTTTTTT.

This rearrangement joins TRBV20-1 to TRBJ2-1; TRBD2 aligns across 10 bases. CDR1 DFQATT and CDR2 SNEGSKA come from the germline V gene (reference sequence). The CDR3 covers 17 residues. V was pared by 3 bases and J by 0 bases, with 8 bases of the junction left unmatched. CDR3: CSASQLAGASSYNEQFF. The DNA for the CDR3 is TGCAGTGCTAGCCAGCTAGCGGGGGCCAGCTCCTACAATGAGCAGTTCTTC.

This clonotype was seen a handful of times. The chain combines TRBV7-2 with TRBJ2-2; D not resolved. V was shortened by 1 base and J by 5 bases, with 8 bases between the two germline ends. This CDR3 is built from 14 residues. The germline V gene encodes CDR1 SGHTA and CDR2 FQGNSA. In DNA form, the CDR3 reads TGTGCCAGCAGCTTAGAAGGTTGGACCGGGGAGCTGTTTTTT. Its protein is CASSLEGWTGELFF.

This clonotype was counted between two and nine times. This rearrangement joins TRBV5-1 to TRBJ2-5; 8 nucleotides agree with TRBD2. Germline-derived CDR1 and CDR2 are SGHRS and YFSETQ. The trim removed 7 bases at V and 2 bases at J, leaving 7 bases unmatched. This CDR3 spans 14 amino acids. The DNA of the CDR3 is TGCGCCAGCCGGGGGGGCTCAGTTCAAGAGACCCAGTACTTC. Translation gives CASRGGSVQETQYF.

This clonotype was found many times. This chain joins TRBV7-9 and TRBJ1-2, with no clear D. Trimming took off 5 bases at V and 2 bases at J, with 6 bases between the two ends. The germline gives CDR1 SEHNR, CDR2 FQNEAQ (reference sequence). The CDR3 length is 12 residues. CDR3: CASSPLNYGYTF. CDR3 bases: TGTGCCAGCAGCCCCCTCAACTATGGCTACACCTTC.

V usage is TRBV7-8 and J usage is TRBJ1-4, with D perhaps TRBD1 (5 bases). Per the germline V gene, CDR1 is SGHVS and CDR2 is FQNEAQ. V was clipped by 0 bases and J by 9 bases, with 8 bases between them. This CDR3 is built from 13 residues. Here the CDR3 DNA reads TGTGCCAGCAGCTTAGCGTCAGGGAAAAAACTGTTTTTT. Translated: CASSLASGKKLFF.

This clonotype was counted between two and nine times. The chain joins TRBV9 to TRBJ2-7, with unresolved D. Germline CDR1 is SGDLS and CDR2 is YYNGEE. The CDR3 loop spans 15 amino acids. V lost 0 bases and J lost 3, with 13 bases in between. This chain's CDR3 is CASSVGGLDDYEQYF. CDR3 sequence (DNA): TGTGCCAGCAGCGTAGGTGGGCTAGACGACTACGAGCAGTACTTC.

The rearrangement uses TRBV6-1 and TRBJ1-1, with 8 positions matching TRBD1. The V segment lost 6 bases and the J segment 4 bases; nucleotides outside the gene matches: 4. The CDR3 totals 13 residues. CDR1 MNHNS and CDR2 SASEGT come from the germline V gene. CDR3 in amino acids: CASRSQGVTEAFF. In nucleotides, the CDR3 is TGTGCCAGCAGGTCACAGGGGGTCACTGAAGCTTTCTTT.

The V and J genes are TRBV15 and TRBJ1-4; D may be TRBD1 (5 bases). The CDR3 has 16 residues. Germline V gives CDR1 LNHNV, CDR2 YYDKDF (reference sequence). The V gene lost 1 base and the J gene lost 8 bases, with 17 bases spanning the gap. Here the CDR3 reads CATSRAAGAGWEKLFF. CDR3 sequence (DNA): TGTGCCACCAGCAGAGCGGCCGGGGCCGGTTGGGAAAAACTGTTTTTT.